This record covers a single T cell receptor (beta chain). The protocol was immunoSEQ multiplex PCR, while the TCRdb copy is restricted to in-frame clones and leaves out a portion. The table lists more than 30,000 clones, approximately 86% of them singletons. The entry originates in a study of OX40 agonist ivuxolimab in advanced cancers. Germline values: CDR1 SGHDT, CDR2 YYEEEE. The CDR3 runs to 14 residues. V lost 3 bases, J lost 3 bases, and 10 bases lay in between. The sample consisted of CD4+ or CD8+ T cells sorted from blood, taken in a trial of the OX40 agonist ivuxolimab. This receptor was taken from an adult with an advanced solid tumor such as melanoma, head and neck, liver or kidney cancer. The chain employs TRBV5-6 and TRBJ1-5; perhaps TRBD1 as D (6 bases). The CDR3 loop is CASSSQGFNQPQHF. The DNA for the CDR3 is TGTGCCAGCAGCTCACAGGGATTCAATCAGCCCCAGCATTTT.